A single sample is the source of the 14 T cell receptor beta chains below, sequenced in a study of tumor and adjacent non-tumor tissue in lung cancer. Three rounds of nested PCR, following a modified ARM-PCR protocol, produced the TCRbeta library. TCRdb reprocessed the multiplex PCR reads with MiXCR, giving one entry per CDR3 protein. The table lists approximately 76,000 distinct CDR3 sequences, roughly 70% of them singletons. RNA was extracted from bulk tissue without any cell sorting. Sequencing was done on a sample of lung tumor tissue. These receptor sequences come from a woman in her seventies with non-small cell lung cancer.

This clonotype has at least ten counts. The genes are TRBV6-2 or TRBV6-3 and TRBJ2-1; the D is unclear. There are 11 residues in the CDR3. V was cut by 7 bases and J by 8 bases, with 9 bases left in between. Germline V lookup: CDR1 MNHEY, CDR2 SVGEGT. The CDR3 spells CASTLGHEQFF. The CDR3 DNA reads as TGTGCCAGCACTCTAGGCCATGAGCAGTTCTTC.

The sample holds many counts of this clonotype. This chain connects TRBV7-8 to TRBJ1-1; D not certain. Germline CDR1 SGHVS, CDR2 FQNEAQ. The V gene lost 5 bases and the J gene lost 1 base, with 8 bases spanning the gap. CDR3 length: 13 amino acids. The CDR3, as DNA: TGTGCCAGCAGCCCCATAAGGAACACTGAAGCTTTCTTT. Translation gives CASSPIRNTEAFF.

For this clonotype: The junction and the germline gene differ at one end; a read error may be behind it. This chain connects TRBV12-3 or TRBV12-4 to TRBJ2-2; D possibly corresponds to TRBD1 (6 bases). The CDR3 sequence is 16 residues long. This chain's CDR3 is CVSSCNTQGYTGELLF. The CDR3 DNA follows: TGTGTCAGCAGTTGTAATACTCAGGGGTACACCGGTGAGCTGCTTTTT.

V usage is TRBV5-1 and J usage is TRBJ2-7, with D perhaps TRBD2 (6 bases). V lost 4 bases and J 3 bases, leaving 23 bases between the germline ends. This CDR3 contains 17 residues. The V gene's germline CDR1 is SGHRS and CDR2 YFSETQ. CDR3 nucleotides: TGCGCCAGCAGCACAACGACGCCGGCTAGCGTAGACTACGAGCAGTACTTC. This translates into CASSTTTPASVDYEQYF.

In this sample, this clonotype turned up once. The chain recombines TRBV4-2 with TRBJ2-5; no firm D call. In germline, CDR1 is LGHNA, CDR2 YNFKEQ. This CDR3 spans 14 amino acids. V was trimmed by 4 bases and J by 5 bases, leaving 14 bases between them. The CDR3 DNA sequence: TGTGCCAGCAGCCTAGATGATGGCTGGGAGACCCAGTACTTC. This encodes CASSLDDGWETQYF.

Turning to this clonotype: A read error is possible here, since a much larger clone lies one base away. The J gene is TRBJ2-7, the V gene TRBV11-2; 9 bases match TRBD2. Germline CDR1 is SGHAT and CDR2 is FQNNGV. This CDR3 spans 14 amino acids. CDR3 sequence reads: CPSSLNLAGTRQYF. CDR3 coding DNA: TGTCCCAGCAGCTTAAATCTAGCGGGAACTAGGCAGTACTTC.

This clonotype was seen many times. This sequence joins TRBV7-3 and TRBJ2-3, with D maybe TRBD2 (5 bases). The V and J ends lost 0 bases and 4 bases respectively, with 8 bases between them. The V gene's germline CDR1 is SGHTA and CDR2 FQGTGA. The CDR3 has 14 residues. This CDR3 is CASSLTGVADTQYF. DNA of the CDR3: TGTGCCAGCAGCTTAACCGGGGTGGCAGATACGCAGTATTTT.

Worth noting for this clonotype: At one of its ends the junction is not consistent with the germline gene, which may arise from a read error. The chain joins TRBV6-1 to TRBJ2-7; a weak D match, TRBD2 (6 bases). The CDR3 is 16 amino acids. CDR1 and CDR2 from the germline V gene are MNHNS and SASEGT. The CDR3: CANSGVASASSYEQYF. In nucleotides, the CDR3 is TGTGCCAACAGTGGGGTTGCTAGCGCCAGCTCCTACGAGCAGTACTTC.

The genes are TRBV6-5 and TRBJ2-7; TRBD1 or TRBD2 may be the D gene (5 bases each). Germline lookup yields CDR1 MNHEY and CDR2 SVGAGI. The length of the CDR3 is 12 residues. CDR3 residues: CESSYSGREQYF. The CDR3 coding sequence is TGTGAAAGTAGTTACTCGGGGCGCGAGCAGTACTTC.

As concerns this clonotype: The CDR3 end shows no conserved phenylalanine or tryptophan, and so a read error is likely. This chain links TRBV10-2 with TRBJ2-4, with TRBD2 matching 10 bases. The CDR3 has 16 residues. CDR1 is WSHSY and CDR2 is SAAADI in the germline V gene. The junction had 5 bases not matched to a gene; V was cut back by 3 bases and J by 3 bases. CDR3 protein: CASSDELAGYKNIQYL. CDR3 DNA: TGCGCCAGCAGTGATGAACTAGCGGGGTACAAAAACATTCAGTACTTA.

In its sample, this clonotype was seen many times. V is TRBV28 and J is TRBJ1-2; D is ambiguous. The V end lost 5 bases, the J end lost 8 bases, and 18 bases lay between the germline ends. Germline V gene data show CDR1 as MDHEN and CDR2 as SYDVKM. This CDR3 is built from 14 residues. The CDR3 region has the DNA TGTGCCAGCAGTCCCCCATCGGGCGTGGGGGGCTACACCTTC. As protein: CASSPPSGVGGYTF.

The chain joins TRBV12-3 or TRBV12-4 to TRBJ1-1, with a weak D call TRBD1 (5 bases). Trimming removed 3 bases at V and 6 bases at J, with 14 bases between. The CDR3 length is 14 residues. The CDR3 DNA reads TGTGCCAGCAGTTTTGACAGCGTAAACGCTGAAGCTTTCTTT. Translating gives CASSFDSVNAEAFF.

The rearrangement joins TRBV6-1 to TRBJ2-5; D gene unclear. CDR1 and CDR2 (germline): MNHNS, SASEGT. The CDR3 totals 13 residues. The V end lost 9 bases, the J end lost 3 bases, and 14 bases lay between the germline ends. The CDR3 region has the DNA TGTGCCAGTAGTACATCCTACGAAGAGACCCAGTACTTC. Translating gives CASSTSYEETQYF.

Points on this clonotype: The junction differs from germline at one of its ends, possibly a read error. The chain couples TRBV5-4 to TRBJ2-1; D not certain. The CDR3 sequence is 17 residues long. In germline, CDR1 is SGHNT, CDR2 YYREEE (reference sequence). In DNA form, the CDR3 reads TGTGCCAGCAACCCGAGTTCGGGCGCAAATTTGGGCAATGAGCAGTCCTTC. Translating gives CASNPSSGANLGNEQSF.